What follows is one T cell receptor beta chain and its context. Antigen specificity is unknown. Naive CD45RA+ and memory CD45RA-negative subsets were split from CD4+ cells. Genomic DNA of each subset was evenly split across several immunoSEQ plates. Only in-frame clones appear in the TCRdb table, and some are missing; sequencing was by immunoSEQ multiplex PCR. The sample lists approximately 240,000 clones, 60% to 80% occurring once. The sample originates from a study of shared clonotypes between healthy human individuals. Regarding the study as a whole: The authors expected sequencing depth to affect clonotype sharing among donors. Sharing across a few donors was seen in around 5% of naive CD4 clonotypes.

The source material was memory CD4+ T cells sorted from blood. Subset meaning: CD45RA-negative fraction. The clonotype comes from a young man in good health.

The CDR3 DNA sequence: TGTGCCAGCTCACCCCGGGACAGGGTCGCCGGGGCCAACGTCCTGACTTTC. Protein sequence: CASSPRDRVAGANVLTF. V gene TRBV9 combines with J gene TRBJ2-6, with 9 nucleotides matching TRBD1. The CDR3 sequence is 17 residues long. With V trimmed by 7 bases and J by 4 bases, 12 bases remained unmatched. Looked up from germline, CDR1 is SGDLS and CDR2 is YYNGEE.